One and the same sample provided the 27 T cell receptor beta chains below, sequenced in a study of shared clonotypes between healthy human individuals. Terminally differentiated effector memory CD45RA+ cells were excluded by CCR7 positive selection of CD45RO-negative cells. Assay used: immunoSEQ multiplex PCR; TCRdb lists only in-frame clones, some missing. The profile shows approximately 810,000 clones, about 92% of them singletons. Sequencing used naive CD8+ T cells sorted from blood. The receptors originated from a man younger than 40 in good health.

V usage is TRBV27 and J usage is TRBJ2-5; TRBD2 agrees at 8 bases. Looked up from germline, CDR1 is MNHEY and CDR2 is SMNVEV (reference sequence). The CDR3 loop spans 17 amino acids. After removal of 7 bases from V and 0 bases from J, the junction contained 13 bases not matched to a gene. The CDR3 nucleotides read TGTGCCAGCACCCCCGGGGGGGCTAGCGGACACCAAGAGACCCAGTACTTC. It encodes CASTPGGASGHQETQYF.

This chain joins TRBV28 and TRBJ1-4, with D possibly being TRBD1 (5 bases). The CDR3 length is 15 residues. The germline V gene encodes CDR1 MDHEN and CDR2 SYDVKM. Trimming took off 3 bases at V and 6 bases at J, with 14 bases between the two ends. The CDR3 DNA is TGTGCCAGCAGTTTTTCTGAGGAAGGGGATGAAAAACTGTTTTTT. Its protein product is CASSFSEEGDEKLFF. Looking up the rest from reference TRBV28 and TRBJ1-4 gives the full variable domain: DVKVTQSSRYLVKRTGEKVFLECVQDMDHENMFWYRQDPGLGLRLIYFSYDVKMKEKGDIPEGYSVSREKKERFSLILESASTNQTSMYLCASSFSEEGDEKLFFGSGTQLSVL.

V usage is TRBV9 and J usage is TRBJ2-1; TRBD2 agrees at 7 bases. CDR3 size: 12 residues. Germline V lookup: CDR1 SGDLS, CDR2 YYNGEE. The ends lost 3 bases at V and 8 bases at J; junction bases unmatched: 2. CDR3 bases: TGTGCCAGCAGCGGCGGGAGTGATGAGCAGTTCTTC. Its protein product is CASSGGSDEQFF.

J is TRBJ2-2 and V is TRBV7-2; D is perhaps TRBD2 (5 bases). The CDR3 is made up of 19 amino acids. The V end was cut by 2 bases, the J end by 4 bases, with 23 bases between. Germline V gives CDR1 SGHTA, CDR2 FQGNSA. As DNA, the CDR3 is TGTGCCAGCAGCTTATCCGGACTGTCGATTGGAATACGCACCGGGGAGCTGTTTTTT. Encoded protein: CASSLSGLSIGIRTGELFF. The variable domain in full, completed from reference TRBV7-2 and TRBJ2-2, reads GAGVSQSPSNKVTEKGKDVELRCDPISGHTALYWYRQSLGQGLEFLIYFQGNSAPDKSGLPSDRFSAERTGGSVSTLTIQRTQQEDSAVYLCASSLSGLSIGIRTGELFFGEGSRLTVL.

The chain couples TRBV7-9 to TRBJ2-5; D is ambiguous. This CDR3 has 15 residues. CDR1 and CDR2 from the germline V gene are SEHNR and FQNEAQ (reference sequence). V gave up 5 bases and J gave up 1 base, with 14 bases separating them. The CDR3 spells CASSILVTPQETQYF. For the CDR3, the DNA is TGTGCCAGCAGCATTCTAGTTACCCCCCAAGAGACCCAGTACTTC.

The rearrangement links TRBV7-8 to TRBJ1-2, with D possibly matching TRBD1 (6 bases). Trimming removed 6 bases from V and 5 bases from J, with 19 bases in between. CDR1 is SGHVS and CDR2 is FQNEAQ in the germline V gene. The CDR3 totals 15 residues. This chain's CDR3 is CASRQNREGGYGYTF. The CDR3 region has the DNA TGTGCCAGCAGGCAAAACAGGGAAGGAGGTTATGGCTACACCTTC.

The CDR3 reads CASSQGRQGATIQYF. The DNA of the CDR3 is TGTGCCAGCAGCCAAGGACGGCAGGGGGCGACCATTCAGTACTTC. V gene TRBV14 combines with J gene TRBJ2-4; 8 nucleotides line up with TRBD1. The CDR3 loop spans 15 amino acids. The J segment lost 9 bases and the V segment lost 1 base, leaving 8 bases of the junction unmatched. Germline lookup yields CDR1 SGHDN and CDR2 FVKESK.

The chain couples TRBV4-2 to TRBJ2-7; a weak D match, TRBD2 (6 bases). From germline, CDR1 is LGHNA and CDR2 YNFKEQ. CDR3 length equals 14 residues. V gave up 1 base and J gave up 7 bases, with 14 bases separating them. This chain's CDR3 is CASSQGAGTWEQYF. As DNA, the CDR3 is TGTGCCAGCAGCCAAGGGGCAGGGACTTGGGAGCAGTACTTC.

The rearrangement joins TRBV25-1 to TRBJ2-7; TRBD1 agrees at 10 bases. V shed 5 bases, J shed 3 bases, and the junction held 1 base outside the gene matches. This CDR3 has 13 amino acids. Germline V gene data show CDR1 as MGHDK and CDR2 as SYGVNS. The CDR3 sequence is CASSRDRGYEQYF. The DNA of the CDR3 is TGTGCCAGCAGTCGGGACAGGGGCTACGAGCAGTACTTC.

The chain recombines TRBV4-2 with TRBJ2-2; possibly TRBD1 or TRBD2 for D (5 bases each). The germline V gene has CDR1 LGHNA and CDR2 YNFKEQ. Deletions cut 0 bases from V and 7 bases from J, with 15 bases between. The length of the CDR3 is 16 residues. CDR3 DNA sequence: TGTGCCAGCAGCCAAGATCTCTGGGGGAGAAACGGGGAGCTGTTTTTT. Amino acid sequence: CASSQDLWGRNGELFF.

The chain couples TRBV11-2 to TRBJ2-7; unclear D gene. This CDR3 has 14 residues. CDR1 is SGHAT, CDR2 FQNNGV, per germline. V was shortened by 2 bases and J by 3 bases, with 11 bases between the two germline ends. The CDR3 here is CASSLLNSNYEQYF. CDR3 sequence (DNA): TGTGCCAGCAGCTTACTTAACAGCAACTACGAGCAGTACTTC. Variable domain in full (rest from reference TRBV11-2 and TRBJ2-7): EAGVAQSPRYKIIEKRQSVAFWCNPISGHATLYWYQQILGQGPKLLIQFQNNGVVDDSQLPKDRFSAERLKGVDSTLKIQPAKLEDSAVYLCASSLLNSNYEQYFGPGTRLTVT.

The rearrangement uses TRBV7-6 and TRBJ2-7, with TRBD2 matching over 8 bases. The V and J ends lost 2 bases and 3 bases, in that order; junction bases with no gene match: 6. Germline V gives CDR1 SGHVS, CDR2 FNYEAQ. This CDR3 contains 15 residues. This chain's CDR3 is CASSLRTGGVYEQYF. CDR3 nucleotide sequence: TGTGCCAGCAGCTTACGGACGGGGGGGGTCTACGAGCAGTACTTC.

This chain joins TRBV10-2 and TRBJ1-5, with D perhaps TRBD1 (5 bases). Germline CDR1 and CDR2: WSHSY and SAAADI. The CDR3 has 13 residues. The germline V and J ends were trimmed by 3 bases and 7 bases, with 10 bases remaining between them. CDR3 DNA: TGCGCCAGCAGTGAAGGGGCCAGGCAGCCCCAGCATTTT. It specifies CASSEGARQPQHF.

The chain is built from TRBV30 and TRBJ2-1, with TRBD2 matching over 7 bases. Germline loops: CDR1 GTSNPN, CDR2 SVGIG (reference sequence). V was clipped by 2 bases and J by 3 bases; unmatched bases: 4. CDR3 length equals 14 residues. In DNA, the CDR3 is TGTGCCTGGAGTAACGGGAGGATCTACAATGAGCAGTTCTTC. As protein: CAWSNGRIYNEQFF.

V and J are TRBV2 and TRBJ2-7; 7 positions match TRBD2. Germline CDR1 and CDR2: SNHLY and FYNNEI. V lost 8 bases to trimming and J lost 4 bases; unmatched junction nucleotides: 5. The CDR3 loop spans 12 amino acids. In DNA form, the CDR3 reads TGTGCCAGCGTGCTAGCGGTTTACGAGCAGTACTTC. Its translation: CASVLAVYEQYF. The full variable domain, completed using reference TRBV2 and TRBJ2-7, is EPEVTQTPSHQVTQMGQEVILRCVPISNHLYFYWYRQILGQKVEFLVSFYNNEISEKSEIFDDQFSVERPDGSNFTLKIRSTKLEDSAMYFCASVLAVYEQYFGPGTRLTVT.

This chain uses TRBV10-3 with TRBJ2-1; 7 nucleotides align to TRBD2. The V gene's germline CDR1 is ENHRY and CDR2 SYGVKD. V was clipped by 6 bases and J by 7 bases; unmatched bases: 9. The CDR3 is 14 residues long. The CDR3 nucleotides are TGTGCCATCAGCAAGTTCGGGGGAGGGAATGAGCAGTTCTTC. Translation gives CAISKFGGGNEQFF.

V usage is TRBV11-3 and J usage is TRBJ2-3; D remains unclear. Trimming removed 4 bases at V and 3 bases at J, with 5 bases between. The CDR3 runs to 12 residues. The germline CDR1 and CDR2 sequences are SGHNT and YENEEA. The CDR3 DNA sequence: TGTGCCAGCAGCTCTTCTACAGATACGCAGTATTTT. Encoded protein: CASSSSTDTQYF.

V usage is TRBV7-2 and J usage is TRBJ1-5; D is possibly TRBD1 (5 bases). Germline CDR1 reads SGHTA; CDR2 reads FQGNSA. The CDR3 has 17 residues. Deletions cut 0 bases from V and 3 bases from J, with 15 bases between. The CDR3: CASSLAFWQGSNQPQHF. The CDR3 DNA is TGTGCCAGCAGCTTAGCGTTTTGGCAGGGTTCCAATCAGCCCCAGCATTTT.

The chain couples TRBV7-6 to TRBJ2-7, with D maybe TRBD1 (5 bases). Per germline, CDR1 SGHVS and CDR2 FNYEAQ. CDR3 length: 12 amino acids. Trimming pared 5 bases from V and 6 bases from J, leaving 11 bases between. CDR3 in DNA: TGTGCCAGCAGCCCCTCTAGGGGCGAGCAGTACTTC. It codes for CASSPSRGEQYF.

Only one count was recorded for this clone. This rearrangement joins TRBV4-1 to TRBJ2-1; 12 positions match TRBD2. The CDR3 contains 14 residues. With 7 bases clipped from V and 5 bases from J, the junction kept 3 bases outside the gene matches. The germline V gene encodes CDR1 MGHRA and CDR2 YSYEKL. DNA for the CDR3: TGCGCCAGCACCGGACTAGCGGGGAACAATGAGCAGTTCTTC. This gives the protein CASTGLAGNNEQFF.

The chain links TRBV28 to TRBJ2-7; 8 positions agree with TRBD1. The length of the CDR3 is 13 residues. J was trimmed by 4 bases and V by 11 bases; bases with no gene match: 10. The germline CDR1 and CDR2 sequences are MDHEN and SYDVKM. The CDR3 protein is CAGSGTGGYEQYF. DNA for the CDR3: TGTGCCGGATCTGGGACAGGTGGTTACGAGCAGTACTTC.

The chain couples TRBV2 to TRBJ2-7, with D perhaps given as TRBD1 or TRBD2 (6 bases each). The ends were cut back, 2 bases at V and 2 bases at J, with 13 bases in the middle. The CDR3 totals 15 residues. The germline gives CDR1 SNHLY, CDR2 FYNNEI. CDR3 loop: CASSESPGAPYEQYF. The CDR3 nucleotides are TGTGCCAGCAGTGAATCGCCGGGGGCGCCCTACGAGCAGTACTTC.

The V and J genes are TRBV5-1 and TRBJ2-7, with D perhaps being TRBD1 or TRBD2 (5 bases each). The V gene lost 0 bases and the J gene lost 3 bases, with 13 bases spanning the gap. Germline values: CDR1 SGHRS, CDR2 YFSETQ. The CDR3 runs 15 residues. CDR3 amino acids: CASSLVPLDSYEQYF. CDR3 nucleotides: TGCGCCAGCAGCTTGGTCCCACTAGACAGCTACGAGCAGTACTTC.

The chain employs TRBV10-3 and TRBJ2-3; no clear D. The CDR3 contains 13 residues. Per germline, CDR1 ENHRY and CDR2 SYGVKD. V was shortened by 0 bases and J by 6 bases, with 7 bases between the two germline ends. The CDR3 coding sequence is TGTGCCATCAGTGAGTCTGGTGGGGATACGCAGTATTTT. This encodes CAISESGGDTQYF.

The chain links TRBV6-5 to TRBJ2-7, with D possibly matching TRBD1 (6 bases). V gave up 7 bases and J gave up 5 bases, with 18 bases separating them. The CDR3 contains 14 residues. In germline, CDR1 is MNHEY, CDR2 SVGAGI. The CDR3 protein is CASTPQGQHNEQYF. CDR3 sequence (DNA): TGTGCCAGCACTCCTCAGGGGCAGCATAACGAGCAGTACTTC.

J is TRBJ2-1 and V is TRBV7-9, with D possibly being TRBD1 or TRBD2 (5 bases each). The CDR3 has 15 amino acids. V lost 6 bases and J lost 8, with 20 bases in between. Per germline, CDR1 SEHNR and CDR2 FQNEAQ (reference sequence). The CDR3 spells CASSSSLVGVHEQFF. The CDR3, as DNA: TGTGCCAGCAGTAGCTCCCTAGTGGGGGTCCATGAGCAGTTCTTC.

This clone was counted a single time. Other DNA sequences in this specimen translate into the identical CDR3. The genes are TRBV5-1 and TRBJ2-1; tentatively, D is TRBD2 (5 bases). Germline V gene lookup returns CDR1 SGHRS and CDR2 YFSETQ. There are 14 residues in the CDR3. V lost 0 bases, J lost 3 bases, and 7 bases lay in between. The CDR3 bases are TGCGCCAGCAGCTTGGAAACTAGCTACAATGAGCAGTTCTTC. Encoded protein: CASSLETSYNEQFF. The full variable domain, completed using reference TRBV5-1 and TRBJ2-1, is KAGVTQTPRYLIKTRGQQVTLSCSPISGHRSVSWYQQTPGQGLQFLFEYFSETQRNKGNFPGRFSGRQFSNSRSEMNVSTLELGDSALYLCASSLETSYNEQFFGPGTRLTVL.